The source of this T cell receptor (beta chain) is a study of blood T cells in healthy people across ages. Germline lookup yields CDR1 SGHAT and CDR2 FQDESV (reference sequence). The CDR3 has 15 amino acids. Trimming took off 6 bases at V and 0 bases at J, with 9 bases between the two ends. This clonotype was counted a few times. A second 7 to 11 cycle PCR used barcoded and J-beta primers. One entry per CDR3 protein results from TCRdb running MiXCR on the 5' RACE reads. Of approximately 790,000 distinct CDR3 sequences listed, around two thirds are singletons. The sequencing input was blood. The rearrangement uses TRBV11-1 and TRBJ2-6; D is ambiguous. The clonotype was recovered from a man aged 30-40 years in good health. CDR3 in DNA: TGTGCCAGCAGGCTCGACTCCTCTGGGGCCAACGTCCTGACTTTC. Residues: CASRLDSSGANVLTF.